This T cell receptor (beta chain) was captured in a study of blood T cell repertoires in COVID-19. As originally analysed: Amplification of reference gene primers provided the estimated nucleated cell counts. Clones were sequenced by immunoSEQ multiplex PCR, and TCRdb holds only the in-frame ones, with some missing. Clone size and the V and J calls come from that table; the DNA yielded D and trimming. Counted here are about 87,000 clones, under 85% occurring once; the ten biggest clones make up roughly 3.2%. Material for sequencing was peripheral blood. This receptor was taken from a woman of 80 years or more with COVID-19, enrolled during active disease.

This CDR3 reads CASSHPRGLAGGPNTGELFF. CDR3 DNA sequence: TGTGCCAGCAGCCACCCCAGGGGACTAGCGGGAGGCCCGAACACCGGGGAGCTGTTTTTT. The chain employs TRBV3-1 (or the pseudogene TRBV3-2) and TRBJ2-2; 15 bases align to TRBD2. Germline V gene data show CDR1 as LGHDT and CDR2 as YNNKEL (reference sequence). V dropped 3 bases and J dropped 0; count of bases not matched to a gene: 8. The CDR3 has 20 amino acids.